This T cell receptor (beta chain) was profiled in a study of blood T cell repertoires in COVID-19. Germline V gene sequence: CDR1 SEHNR, CDR2 FQNEAQ (reference sequence). V was clipped by 5 bases and J by 8 bases, with 15 bases between them. The CDR3 is 13 amino acids. Recovered status applied to Cohort 3 donors who had two consecutive negative PCRs. It also applied to those with clearance or with symptom resolution. In the original workflow: Reference gene primers were amplified, and this amplification served to estimate nucleated cell counts. TCRdb's table, derived via immunoSEQ multiplex PCR, lists solely in-frame clones and lacks some. The V and J calls and clone size were taken over from that table, and D and trimming were inferred from the DNA. Among hundreds of thousands of clones listed, about 92% were seen once.

The chain carries TRBV7-9 and TRBJ1-2; D call uncertain. The receptor comes from a man in his sixties who had recovered from COVID-19. Source material: PBMCs or T cells enriched from blood (not recorded which). The CDR3 loop reads CASSPSTQLGYTF. The CDR3 region has the DNA TGTGCCAGCAGCCCAAGTACACAGTTGGGCTACACCTTC. The whole variable domain, remainder taken from reference TRBV7-9 and TRBJ1-2, is DTGVSQNPRHKITKRGQNVTFRCDPISEHNRLYWYRQTLGQGPEFLTYFQNEAQLEKSRLLSDRFSAERPKGSFSTLEIQRTEQGDSAMYLCASSPSTQLGYTFGSGTRLTVV.